The 17 T cell receptor beta chains listed next were all sequenced from one sample in a study of blood T cell repertoires in COVID-19. Libraries were prepared by immunoSEQ multiplex PCR; TCRdb keeps only in-frame clonotypes and omits some of them. Among 35,000 to 55,000 clones listed, approximately 87% were seen once. The sample taken for sequencing was peripheral blood. Source of these receptors: a human donor in a cohort sampled during active COVID-19.

The rearrangement joins TRBV27 to TRBJ1-5; no clear D. The germline V and J ends were trimmed by 8 bases and 6 bases, with 14 bases remaining between them. The CDR3 sequence is 13 residues long. Germline V gene data show CDR1 as MNHEY and CDR2 as SMNVEV (reference sequence). The DNA for the CDR3 is TGTGCCAGCTCGGTTAGCTATGGTCAGCCCCAGCATTTT. Protein product: CASSVSYGQPQHF.

This sequence joins TRBV7-6 and TRBJ2-5, with 10 bases aligning to TRBD1. After removal of 1 base from V and 4 bases from J, the junction contained 6 bases not matched to a gene. Germline lookup yields CDR1 SGHVS and CDR2 FNYEAQ. The CDR3 length is 16 residues. For the CDR3, the DNA is TGTGCCAGCAGCTTAGATCGGACAGGGGGAGGAGAGACCCAGTACTTC. Translating it yields CASSLDRTGGGETQYF.

CDR3 in amino acids: CASSMEGVSGEQYF. CDR3 DNA: TGTGCCAGTAGTATGGAAGGGGTTAGTGGCGAGCAGTACTTC. The chain recombines TRBV19 with TRBJ2-7, with D possibly TRBD1 on 5 matching bases. There are 14 residues in the CDR3. The V gene's germline CDR1 is LNHDA and CDR2 SQIVND (reference sequence). The V and J ends lost 3 bases and 6 bases respectively, with 15 bases between them. The full variable domain, in which reference TRBV19 and TRBJ2-7 provide the parts outside the CDR3, is DGGITQSPKYLFRKEGQNVTLSCEQNLNHDAMYWYRQDPGQGLRLIYYSQIVNDFQKGDIAEGYSVSREKKESFPLTVTSAQKNPTAFYLCASSMEGVSGEQYFGPGTRLTVT.

V is TRBV11-3 and J is TRBJ2-3; TRBD2 is a possible D gene (6 bases). V was pared by 1 base and J by 5 bases, with 16 bases between. Per germline, CDR1 SGHNT and CDR2 YENEEA. This CDR3 is built from 16 residues. CDR3 in DNA: TGTGCCAGCAGCTTAGGGGGTGGAGGGCCAGTAGATACGCAGTATTTT. It encodes CASSLGGGGPVDTQYF.

The chain uses TRBV28 and TRBJ1-2, with 7 nucleotides matching TRBD1. CDR1 and CDR2 from the germline V gene are MDHEN and SYDVKM. This CDR3 spans 14 amino acids. The V gene end was trimmed by 6 bases and the J gene end by 5 bases; junction bases not matched to a gene: 9. The DNA of the CDR3 is TGTGCCAGCAGCATTGGGGACAGCGCTTATGGCTACACCTTC. Its protein is CASSIGDSAYGYTF.

J is TRBJ2-7 and V is TRBV6-5; 9 bases line up with TRBD1. With 6 bases clipped from V and 5 bases from J, the junction kept 11 bases outside the gene matches. The CDR3 is 15 residues long. Germline V gene lookup returns CDR1 MNHEY and CDR2 SVGAGI. The CDR3 sequence: CASRETQGAIDEQYF. In DNA, the CDR3 is TGTGCCAGCAGAGAGACACAGGGGGCAATTGACGAGCAGTACTTC.

V and J are TRBV6-1 and TRBJ1-5; D is perhaps TRBD1 (6 bases). The length of the CDR3 is 15 residues. Germline V gives CDR1 MNHNS, CDR2 SASEGT. The germline V and J ends were trimmed by 1 base and 4 bases, with 11 bases remaining between them. The CDR3 protein is CASSEGTAGNQPQHF. The CDR3 DNA sequence: TGTGCCAGCAGTGAAGGGACAGCTGGTAATCAGCCCCAGCATTTT.

The genes are TRBV7-2 and TRBJ2-1; D unresolved. Between the trimmed V and J ends, which lost 5 bases and 7 bases, there was a span of 6 bases. Germline V CDR1 and CDR2: SGHTA, FQGNSA. This CDR3 spans 11 amino acids. The CDR3 sequence is CASSPRNEQFF. In nucleotides, the CDR3 is TGTGCCAGCAGCCCCCGGAATGAGCAGTTCTTC. Using reference TRBV7-2 and TRBJ2-1 for the parts outside the CDR3, the full variable domain is GAGVSQSPSNKVTEKGKDVELRCDPISGHTALYWYRQSLGQGLEFLIYFQGNSAPDKSGLPSDRFSAERTGGSVSTLTIQRTQQEDSAVYLCASSPRNEQFFGPGTRLTVL.

This clone was counted a single time. V is TRBV14 and J is TRBJ2-7; TRBD2 aligns across 11 bases. Germline loops: CDR1 SGHDN, CDR2 FVKESK. V was clipped by 4 bases and J by 5 bases; unmatched bases: 7. CDR3 size: 15 residues. The CDR3 spells CASSRELAGVNEQYF. The CDR3 coding sequence is TGTGCCAGCAGCCGAGAACTAGCGGGAGTAAACGAGCAGTACTTC.

V usage is TRBV28 and J usage is TRBJ1-2; 7 bases fit TRBD1. The germline CDR1 and CDR2 sequences are MDHEN and SYDVKM. The ends lost 5 bases at V and 6 bases at J; junction bases unmatched: 3. There are 12 residues in the CDR3. CDR3 coding DNA: TGTGCCAGCAGTCTTGGACAGGATGGCTACACCTTC. It encodes CASSLGQDGYTF.

In its sample, this clone was seen once. The rearrangement links TRBV4-1 to TRBJ2-7, with TRBD2 matching 8 bases. The CDR3 runs 15 residues. The V and J ends lost 3 bases and 0 bases, in that order; junction bases with no gene match: 4. The germline V gene has CDR1 MGHRA and CDR2 YSYEKL. CDR3 residues: CASSHLAGSSYEQYF. The CDR3, as DNA: TGCGCCAGCAGCCACCTAGCGGGTAGCTCCTACGAGCAGTACTTC.

This chain uses TRBV28 with TRBJ2-7; 11 bases are shared with TRBD2. V shed 6 bases, J shed 7 bases, and the junction held 8 bases outside the gene matches. Germline V lookup: CDR1 MDHEN, CDR2 SYDVKM. The CDR3 has 14 amino acids. The CDR3 reads CASRLSGRAGEQYF. The CDR3 DNA reads TGTGCCAGCAGGCTTAGCGGGAGGGCCGGAGAGCAGTACTTC.

The J gene is TRBJ2-1, the V gene TRBV24-1, with 12 bases lining up with TRBD1. The V and J ends lost 5 bases and 6 bases, in that order; junction bases with no gene match: 7. The CDR3 contains 16 residues. CDR1 and CDR2 (germline): KGHDR, SFDVKD. CDR3 sequence (DNA): TGTGCCACCAGTGGCTCGGGGACAGGGGGCCTCAATGAGCAGTTCTTC. Protein sequence: CATSGSGTGGLNEQFF.

The chain uses TRBV2 and TRBJ2-5; D not resolved. The V gene's germline CDR1 is SNHLY and CDR2 FYNNEI. The CDR3 covers 13 residues. V lost 6 bases, J lost 3 bases, and 11 bases lay in between. CDR3 nucleotides: TGTGCCAGCAGGGCTGGAGTGAAAGAGACCCAGTACTTC. Translation gives CASRAGVKETQYF.

The CDR3 region has the DNA TGTGCCAGCAGTTTCCGGGACAGTCGGGCAGCTTTCTTT. It is translated as CASSFRDSRAAFF. The chain is built from TRBV6-5 and TRBJ1-1; 7 bases are a match to TRBD1. The CDR3 extends over 13 amino acids. The germline CDR1 and CDR2 sequences are MNHEY and SVGAGI. V lost 4 bases to trimming and J lost 10 bases; unmatched junction nucleotides: 9.

The rearrangement links TRBV7-9 to TRBJ2-5; 12 positions match TRBD2. The germline CDR1 and CDR2 sequences are SEHNR and FQNEAQ (reference sequence). This CDR3 comprises 17 residues. Trimming removed 4 bases from V and 2 bases from J; junction bases left unmatched: 8. The CDR3 region has the DNA TGTGCCAGCAGCTCAAGGACTAGCGGGAACCCACAAGAGACCCAGTACTTC. Its translation: CASSSRTSGNPQETQYF.

The chain uses TRBV5-8 and TRBJ2-5; D is undetermined. V lost 0 bases and J lost 7, with 19 bases in between. Germline V lookup: CDR1 SGHTS, CDR2 YDEGEE. There are 16 residues in the CDR3. The CDR3, as DNA: TGTGCCAGCAGCTTGGGAGAGCAGGTTTATTTGGGGACCCAGTACTTC. It is translated as CASSLGEQVYLGTQYF.